This T cell receptor beta chain appears in the sequencing data of a study of cytomegalovirus exposure and HLA in healthy donors (dated by TCRdb to about 2017). For the study in its entirety: An earlier analysis of roughly 500 of the donors reported more than 250 Gb of sequence data and around 120 million unique TCR beta sequences from 150 million to 200 million T cells. In a later genetic analysis, genome-wide SNP genotypes for about 65% of the roughly 700 donors were used, and that subset was treated as a discovery cohort. An early release that covered approximately 600 HLA-typed donors contained about 300 gigabases of sequencing data and some 87 million unique TCR sequences. Every repertoire in the discovery cohort had been generated on one and the same sequencing platform. The study combined high-throughput TCR immunosequencing, statistical association of individual TCRs with disease status, and machine learning to predict cytomegalovirus infection status. Using immunosequencing, the study profiled T cell repertoires from 640 or so subjects and related those repertoires to cytomegalovirus serostatus. Four to six DR-DQ haplotypes were handled as single units for association and clustering because linkage in the cohort was strong. Donor age, sex, ethnicity and CMV serostatus were collected together with the repertoire data. On average, 235,054 unique TCR beta nucleotide sequences were sequenced per donor among 398 genotyped donors of the cohort, with about 17% of those sequences being non-productive. Rather than drawing on any new phenotypic data, the later analysis identified candidate immune exposures from TCR beta sequences and the way those sequences occurred across donors. In a later analysis, previously published TCR beta repertoires from fewer than 750 donors were re-analyzed and high-resolution HLA genotyping was added so that TCR occurrence patterns could be studied. The number of typed donors differed by locus: about 620-630 for A, B, C, DRB1 and DQB1; approximately 540 for DQA1; some 610 for DPA1; and some 430 for DPB1. HLA typing included class I and class II loci at four-digit resolution. In an earlier analysis of roughly 540 of the donors, high-throughput TCR beta sequencing was used to judge whether each TCR beta V gene segment behaved as functional or pseudogenic. Among the approximately 430 genotyped donors, roughly 80% belonged to the genetic ancestry cluster associated with self-reported Caucasian donors. In addition to the first cohort of 650 to 750 subjects, a separate validation cohort of 130 or so different subjects was used. The study aimed to test whether signatures of past pathogen exposure could be identified by cataloging public T cell receptors.

The full study reports these points: Because HLA typing was unavailable for some donors at each locus, only the typed subset was used in association tests. A later analysis reported that several top co-occurrence clusters appeared linked to parvovirus B19, influenza, CMV and Epstein-Barr virus. Most CMV-associated TCR beta chains appeared to be HLA-restricted in a later analysis, and the HLA associations seemed to be driven largely by CMV exposure. A later analysis associated 15,000 or so TCR beta sequences with specific HLA alleles at a false discovery rate of 0.05. Linkage disequilibrium might explain the correlated functional status among segregating V segments, but an unknown experimental factor could not be excluded. A later genetic analysis associated a missense DCLRE1C variant with V-gene and J-gene trimming of TCR beta chains, and an independent cohort replicated the association. In vitro tests confirmed that a few of the cytomegalovirus-associated TCR beta chains recognize cytomegalovirus antigens. In an earlier analysis of about 600 of the donors, most TCR beta V segments appeared in productive rearrangements about 87% or about 30% of the time, broadly matching IMGT annotations. Sequencing depth was assumed to be roughly uniform across donors in the presence/absence analyses, though that assumption may not hold. The classifier was reported to diagnose cytomegalovirus status with high specificity and sensitivity in both the original cohort and the validation cohort. It was suggested by the authors that the approach could potentially be generalized to other disease states and immunological phenotypes. In a later analysis, HLA-associated TCR beta chains showed more clonal expansion and lower generation probabilities than non-associated chains that were equally common. The sequencing pipeline was judged likely to have produced a cluster of highly shared sequence variants as a technical artifact. In a later analysis, the rate of TCR association differed among HLA loci, with DRB1 alleles having the most associated TCRs and HLA-C alleles having the fewest. While some public TCRs were present in many individuals, most TCR sequences turned up only very rarely across donors. The study gave a list of about 150 TCR beta chains associated with cytomegalovirus. A further reported finding was that TCR beta sequences accurately predicted the HLA-A and HLA-B alleles for most subjects in the first cohort. When HLA alleles, especially DR and DQ, strongly co-occurred, TCR associations were difficult to assign to individual alleles. The only immune exposure information available for the cohort was CMV serostatus. Some IMGT-functional V segments, including TRBV6-2 and TRBV6-3, could not be distinguished by the 87-base-pair reads and were therefore excluded. The earlier analysis of some 540 of the donors excluded 15 to 20 rarely observed V segments, including chromosome 9 orphons, because counts were too low. This cohort had only TCR beta chains sequenced, and the lack of alpha or paired-chain data limited which features could be detected. A later genetic analysis reported fewer N-insertions in productive TCRs among donors in an Asian-associated ancestry cluster than the roughly 620-donor mean.

For this clone: It has no known antigen specificity. Nothing much larger sits one base from this clone, and base qualities are not available.

The cohort consisted of some 730 healthy bone marrow donors. Cohort members were all nominally healthy when sampled, although unrecorded immune exposures were likely present. The donor tested CMV seropositive, placing the donor among the 290 or so seropositive members of the cohort. Every donor gave a peripheral blood sample, and the peripheral blood mononuclear cells from that sample were used for TCR beta sequencing. The Qiagen DNeasy Blood Extraction Kit was used to extract genomic DNA from the blood cell samples. Library creation used the immunoSEQ multiplex PCR assay. For the multiplex PCR, a mixture combining 60 forward primers for TCR Vbeta segments and 13 reverse primers for TCR Jbeta segments was used. The CDR3 region of rearranged TCR beta genes was amplified from genomic DNA with a multiplex PCR assay. The amplified TCR beta libraries were sequenced on the Illumina HiSeq System as 87-base-pair reads. As for the authors' bioinformatics: Across the roughly 700 repertoires, a later analysis counted about 81 million unique TCR beta chains, 9.5 million to 12 million of which were shared by at least two donors. Raw reads were error-corrected and collapsed into unique sequences with a nearest-neighbor algorithm that merged closely related sequences to remove PCR and sequencing errors. CDR3 sequences were aligned to IMGT reference sequences to assign V, D and J gene segments. For a sequence to be retained, a match of at least six nucleotides to both a V gene segment and a J gene segment was required. A rearrangement counted as productive if the CDR3 had no stop codons and remained in frame with V and J, and every other rearrangement counted as non-productive. CDR3 was defined by IMGT convention, running from the second conserved V-encoded cysteine to the conserved J-encoded phenylalanine. In an earlier analysis of 587 of the donors, sequences lacking an unambiguous match to a single V gene segment were excluded. An earlier analysis of approximately 590 of the donors called V segments functional above 56.7% productive rearrangements and segregating when the between-donor standard deviation exceeded 5%. A statistical classification framework was built for diagnosing cytomegalovirus status from the catalog of TCR beta chain sequences. In a later analysis, V and J genes were assigned by comparing TCR nucleotide sequences against IMGT/GENE-DB human TR gene sequences. A later analysis assigned CDR3 sequences and most-parsimonious VDJ recombination scenarios with the TCRdist pipeline. In a later analysis, every TCR beta chain was defined by the combination of its CDR3 amino acid sequence and its V-gene family, and reads without a unique V-gene family were dropped. As a way to deal with suspected cross-contamination and a sequencing artifact, a later analysis dropped hundreds of nucleotide sequences that were highly shared and had low generation probability. For each public chain, a later analysis derived a clonal expansion index from normalized ranks of inferred template counts within each repertoire. A later analysis computed generation probabilities with a VDJ recombination model fitted to out-of-frame rearrangements, and checked the results against IGoR. In a later analysis, hypergeometric tests were used to score TCR-TCR, TCR-HLA and TCR-CMV co-occurrence, with a repertoire-size bias correction applied to TCR pairs. To estimate false discovery rates, a later analysis permuted the HLA or CMV assignments 20 times. In a later analysis, co-occurring TCRs were grouped using DBSCAN, with TCRdist sequence similarity added in when clustering inside HLA-allele-positive subsets. Co-occurrence clustering excluded repertoires with fewer than 30,000 or more than 120,000 public chains, plus five with anomalous nucleotide sharing. This is the immuneACCESS table as TCRdb keeps it, with only in-frame sequences that have V and J called. A part of the clones is gone; compared with another copy, unresolved V genes explain less than half, and the rest is unexplained. The V and J calls and clone size are taken from that table; D and trimming were inferred from the DNA. For this sample the table gives some 100,000 clones, of which about 77% were detected only once. The ten largest clones represent around 3.8% of the sample.

Looking up the germline V gene (reference sequence) yields CDR1 PRHDT and CDR2 FYEKMQ. Counted from cysteine to phenylalanine, this CDR3 has 14 amino acids. The entry retains the CDR3 DNA only, 42 bases that are in frame from base 1. V and J lose 5 bases and 2 bases, and a span of 13 bases separates them. The sequencing input was PBMCs. The sequence is built from TRBV13 and TRBJ2-7, with TRBD2 as a weak D call on 6 bases. This TCR was sampled from a woman aged 45-60 years in good health and CMV-seropositive. The nucleotide sequence reads TGTGCCAGCAGCCACGGGAGCCCCACCTACGAGCAGTACTTC. Translated, it reads CASSHGSPTYEQYF.